This entry concerns a single TCR beta chain. The data were obtained in a study of blood T cell repertoires in COVID-19. Overall study context: The samples span acute and convalescent COVID-19 from the United States, Italy and Spain.

Sequencing used immunoSEQ multiplex PCR; TCRdb keeps in-frame clones, though not all of them. The sample consists of 200,000 or so clones, around 84% of them appearing once. V was clipped by 0 bases and J by 5 bases; unmatched bases: 8. The CDR3 extends over 16 amino acids. CDR1 is SGHNT, CDR2 YYREEE, per germline (reference sequence). Sequenced input: peripheral blood. The receptor was derived from a woman of 80 years or more with COVID-19, enrolled during active disease. The gene calls are TRBV5-4 and TRBJ2-3, with TRBD2 matching 8 bases. CDR3 in amino acids: CASSLAGGAPGDTQYF. The CDR3 DNA follows: TGTGCCAGCAGCTTGGCCGGGGGGGCACCCGGAGATACGCAGTATTTT.